These T cell receptor beta chains were read from a single sample in a study of cytomegalovirus exposure and HLA in healthy donors. Only in-frame clones appear in the TCRdb table, and some are missing; sequencing was by immunoSEQ multiplex PCR. The sample shows some 130,000 clones, approximately 61% of them seen only once. The material sequenced was PBMCs. Source of these receptors: a man aged 25-40 years in good health and CMV-seropositive. Each CDR3 is given with its conserved first and last residue. The order of the fields is CDR3 length, V gene, CDR3 protein.

12 | TRBV10-3 | CAIKGQGEKLFF
13 | TRBV10-3 | CAIKVAVDNEQFF
12 | TRBV7-6 | CASSNQGAEAFF
21 | TRBV1 | CTSSQERILAGGPSVTDTQYF
15 | TRBV6-1 | CATQGGTDSGNTIYF
16 | TRBV7-9 | CASSSGLAGSTDTQYF
16 | TRBV10-1 | CASSEGWRYGYNEQFF
14 | TRBV6-6 | CASSYMEGTGELFF
14 | TRBV7-9 | CASSLASSGTEAFF
14 | TRBV11-3 | CASSLTGGTGELFF
14 | TRBV7-2 | CASSSGGRGTEAFF
14 | TRBV5-4 | CASSPTTGKDTQYF
18 | TRBV10-3 | CAISESKGLAGVGDTQYF
15 | TRBV5-1 | CASSSGVYLDYGYTF
15 | TRBV27 | CASSLWAGGVETQYF
10 | TRBV11-3 | CASSTGTQYF
18 | TRBV5-1 | CASSLAIYAGGLGNEQFF
15 | TRBV4-3 | CASSQIGGPAYEQYF
16 | TRBV6-6 | CASSYAGADPGNTIYF
15 | TRBV5-1 | CASSLVGTGEETQYF
14 | TRBV6-5 | CASSYDRDNEKLFF
14 | TRBV5-5 | CASSHPVALYGYTF
14 | TRBV5-1 | CASSSPDRRSEAFF